These T cell receptor beta chains were read from a single sample in a study of cytomegalovirus exposure and HLA in healthy donors. Method: immunoSEQ multiplex PCR; TCRdb's copy keeps in-frame clones and lacks some. Counted here are around 200,000 clones, roughly 78% occurring once; the ten biggest clones make up approximately 4.4%. The specimen sequenced was PBMCs. The receptor source for this set is a woman under 40 in good health and CMV-seropositive. Both conserved end residues are part of each CDR3. A D gene is named only where the DNA matches it firmly. For some rows the clone size is stated as once, few or many, or as a class when expanded; others skip it.

V gene: TRBV6-5; D gene: TRBD1; J gene: TRBJ1-1; clone size: few; CDR3 protein: CASSYSIGTGNTEAFF; CDR3 DNA: TGTGCCAGCAGTTACTCGATAGGGACAGGGAACACTGAAGCTTTCTTT
V gene: TRBV10-2; D gene: TRBD1; J gene: TRBJ2-7; clone size: NA; CDR3 protein: CASGNRGRREQYF; CDR3 DNA: TGTGCCAGCGGAAACAGGGGGCGAAGGGAGCAGTACTTC
V gene: TRBV2; D gene: NA; J gene: TRBJ2-5; clone size: NA; CDR3 protein: CASSPRPRRETQYF; CDR3 DNA: TGTGCCAGCAGTCCCAGGCCCCGTCGGGAGACCCAGTACTTC
V gene: TRBV27; D gene: TRBD1; J gene: TRBJ2-5; clone size: NA; CDR3 protein: CASSPTPGQLQETQYF; CDR3 DNA: TGTGCCAGCAGCCCCACCCCGGGACAGCTGCAAGAGACCCAGTACTTC
V gene: TRBV7-2; D gene: NA; J gene: TRBJ2-1; clone size: once; CDR3 protein: CASSRSGLGLGEQFF; CDR3 DNA: TGTGCCAGCAGCAGAAGCGGTCTGGGCCTGGGGGAGCAGTTCTTC
V gene: TRBV27; D gene: NA; J gene: TRBJ2-2; clone size: few; CDR3 protein: CASSKQGIRTGELFF; CDR3 DNA: TGTGCCAGCAGTAAACAGGGTATAAGAACCGGGGAGCTGTTTTTT
V gene: TRBV4-1; D gene: TRBD1; J gene: TRBJ2-7; clone size: few; CDR3 protein: CASSQAGLVGQGVREQYF; CDR3 DNA: TGCGCCAGCAGCCAAGCCGGGCTGGTGGGACAGGGTGTACGCGAGCAGTACTTC
V gene: TRBV5-6; D gene: TRBD1; J gene: TRBJ1-6; clone size: NA; CDR3 protein: CASSPGTGSLHF; CDR3 DNA: TGTGCCAGCAGCCCCGGGACAGGAAGCCTCCACTTT
V gene: TRBV19; D gene: NA; J gene: TRBJ2-3; clone size: NA; CDR3 protein: CASKEQALSGTDTQYF; CDR3 DNA: TGTGCCAGTAAGGAACAGGCACTGAGTGGCACAGATACGCAGTATTTT
V gene: TRBV5-6; D gene: NA; J gene: TRBJ2-7; clone size: NA; CDR3 protein: CASSFAGYEQYF; CDR3 DNA: TGTGCCAGCAGCTTCGCGGGCTACGAGCAGTACTTC
V gene: TRBV7-7; D gene: TRBD2; J gene: TRBJ2-1; clone size: NA; CDR3 protein: CASSSTGFSGGLHNEQFF; CDR3 DNA: TGTGCCAGCAGCTCCACTGGATTTAGCGGGGGGCTCCACAATGAGCAGTTCTTC
V gene: TRBV7-8; D gene: TRBD2; J gene: TRBJ2-7; clone size: NA; CDR3 protein: CASSLPEGRVGVYEQYF; CDR3 DNA: TGTGCCAGCAGCTTACCGGAGGGGAGGGTTGGGGTCTACGAGCAGTACTTC
V gene: TRBV9; D gene: TRBD1; J gene: TRBJ1-1; clone size: NA; CDR3 protein: CASSVVDRDSEAFF; CDR3 DNA: TGTGCCAGCAGCGTCGTGGACAGGGATAGTGAAGCTTTCTTT
V gene: TRBV4-2; D gene: TRBD1; J gene: TRBJ1-4; clone size: NA; CDR3 protein: CASSNLQGQNEKLFF; CDR3 DNA: TGTGCCAGCAGCAACCTACAGGGGCAGAATGAAAAACTGTTTTTT
V gene: TRBV7-8; D gene: NA; J gene: TRBJ1-3; clone size: few; CDR3 protein: CASSLGAVDSGNTIYF; CDR3 DNA: TGTGCCAGCAGCTTGGGCGCAGTCGACTCTGGAAACACCATATATTTT
V gene: TRBV9; D gene: NA; J gene: TRBJ2-3; clone size: NA; CDR3 protein: CASSYTLQPTDTQYF; CDR3 DNA: TGTGCCAGCAGCTACACCTTACAACCCACAGATACGCAGTATTTT
V gene: TRBV11-3; D gene: TRBD2; J gene: TRBJ2-5; clone size: NA; CDR3 protein: CASSPWASGEETQYF; CDR3 DNA: TGTGCCAGCAGCCCCTGGGCTAGCGGGGAAGAGACCCAGTACTTC
V gene: TRBV7-2; D gene: TRBD1; J gene: TRBJ1-3; clone size: NA; CDR3 protein: CASSLPDRASGNTIYF; CDR3 DNA: TGTGCCAGCAGCTTACCAGACAGGGCCTCTGGAAACACCATATATTTT
V gene: TRBV7-9; D gene: TRBD1; J gene: TRBJ2-1; clone size: NA; CDR3 protein: CASSSGQWQFF; CDR3 DNA: TGTGCCAGCAGCTCGGGACAGTGGCAGTTCTTC
V gene: TRBV7-9; D gene: NA; J gene: TRBJ1-4; clone size: few; CDR3 protein: CASSLTGGSEKLFF; CDR3 DNA: TGTGCCAGCAGCTTGACCGGGGGGAGTGAAAAACTGTTTTTT
V gene: TRBV21-1; D gene: NA; J gene: TRBJ2-5; clone size: NA; CDR3 protein: CASSKQGLDLVGWQETQYF; CDR3 DNA: TGTGCCAGCAGCAAACAGGGACTAGATTTGGTTGGTTGGCAAGAGACCCAGTACTTC
V gene: TRBV2; D gene: TRBD2; J gene: TRBJ2-1; clone size: once; CDR3 protein: CASGSGLAFNEQFF; CDR3 DNA: TGTGCCAGCGGATCGGGACTAGCGTTTAATGAGCAGTTCTTC
V gene: TRBV11-3; D gene: NA; J gene: TRBJ1-2; clone size: NA; CDR3 protein: CASSLGTGQHYGYTF; CDR3 DNA: TGTGCCAGCAGCTTAGGTACCGGACAACACTATGGCTACACCTTC
V gene: TRBV6-1; D gene: TRBD1; J gene: TRBJ1-1; clone size: NA; CDR3 protein: CASQDRGDGTEAFF; CDR3 DNA: TGTGCCAGCCAAGACAGGGGCGATGGCACTGAAGCTTTCTTT
V gene: TRBV7-2; D gene: NA; J gene: TRBJ1-5; clone size: NA; CDR3 protein: CASSLEGFRGQPQHF; CDR3 DNA: TGTGCCAGCAGCTTAGAAGGGTTCCGGGGTCAGCCCCAGCATTTT
V gene: TRBV2; D gene: TRBD1; J gene: TRBJ1-1; clone size: NA; CDR3 protein: CASIGTGWGTEAFF; CDR3 DNA: TGTGCCAGCATTGGGACAGGGTGGGGCACTGAAGCTTTCTTT
V gene: TRBV7-8; D gene: NA; J gene: TRBJ2-7; clone size: NA; CDR3 protein: CASSLEREQYF; CDR3 DNA: TGTGCCAGCAGCTTAGAGAGGGAGCAGTACTTC
V gene: TRBV7-8; D gene: TRBD2; J gene: TRBJ2-1; clone size: NA; CDR3 protein: CASSLLAAGSEQFF; CDR3 DNA: TGTGCCAGCAGCTTACTAGCGGCCGGAAGTGAGCAGTTCTTC
V gene: TRBV12-5; D gene: NA; J gene: TRBJ1-1; clone size: NA; CDR3 protein: CASGDFPEAFF; CDR3 DNA: TGTGCTAGTGGCGACTTCCCTGAAGCTTTCTTT
V gene: TRBV19; D gene: NA; J gene: TRBJ1-6; clone size: NA; CDR3 protein: CASSGPGDNSPLHF; CDR3 DNA: TGTGCCAGTTCGGGCCCGGGGGATAATTCACCCCTCCACTTT
V gene: TRBV9; D gene: NA; J gene: TRBJ1-4; clone size: NA; CDR3 protein: CASSAGGGTNEKLFF; CDR3 DNA: TGTGCCAGCAGCGCGGGGGGGGGAACTAATGAAAAACTGTTTTTT
V gene: TRBV6-5; D gene: NA; J gene: TRBJ1-5; clone size: NA; CDR3 protein: CASSPAGGGRQPQHF; CDR3 DNA: TGTGCCAGCAGCCCCGCCGGCGGGGGAAGACAGCCCCAGCATTTT
V gene: TRBV7-9; D gene: NA; J gene: TRBJ2-5; clone size: once; CDR3 protein: CASSPDTYDRETQYF; CDR3 DNA: TGTGCCAGCAGCCCGGACACCTACGATAGGGAGACCCAGTACTTC
V gene: TRBV2; D gene: TRBD1; J gene: TRBJ1-5; clone size: once; CDR3 protein: CASRGTDYQPQHF; CDR3 DNA: TGTGCCAGCAGGGGGACAGATTATCAGCCCCAGCATTTT
V gene: TRBV4-3; D gene: TRBD1; J gene: TRBJ1-2; clone size: NA; CDR3 protein: CASSRTGTGQSGYTF; CDR3 DNA: TGCGCCAGCAGCCGCACCGGGACAGGACAGAGTGGCTACACCTTC
V gene: TRBV19; D gene: NA; J gene: TRBJ1-5; clone size: NA; CDR3 protein: CASHRDSNQPQHF; CDR3 DNA: TGTGCCAGCCACCGGGATAGCAATCAGCCCCAGCATTTT
V gene: TRBV2; D gene: NA; J gene: TRBJ2-2; clone size: NA; CDR3 protein: CASSELQGNTGELFF; CDR3 DNA: TGTGCCAGCAGTGAATTACAGGGGAACACCGGGGAGCTGTTTTTT
V gene: TRBV6-1; D gene: NA; J gene: TRBJ2-7; clone size: NA; CDR3 protein: CASRSGPSYEQYF; CDR3 DNA: TGTGCCAGCAGAAGCGGGCCCTCCTACGAGCAGTACTTC
V gene: TRBV5-8; D gene: NA; J gene: TRBJ2-5; clone size: NA; CDR3 protein: CASSWDWETQYF; CDR3 DNA: TGTGCCAGCAGCTGGGACTGGGAGACCCAGTACTTC
V gene: TRBV10-2; D gene: NA; J gene: TRBJ2-7; clone size: few; CDR3 protein: CASSAPEAGEQYF; CDR3 DNA: TGCGCCAGCAGTGCCCCCGAGGCGGGAGAGCAGTACTTC
V gene: TRBV11-3; D gene: TRBD2; J gene: TRBJ2-3; clone size: NA; CDR3 protein: CASSFGTSGTDTQYF; CDR3 DNA: TGTGCCAGCAGCTTTGGGACTAGCGGGACAGATACGCAGTATTTT
V gene: TRBV7-2; D gene: TRBD2; J gene: TRBJ2-7; clone size: once; CDR3 protein: CASSLGTSGRSYEQYF; CDR3 DNA: TGTGCCAGCAGCCTAGGGACTAGCGGGAGATCGTACGAGCAGTACTTC
V gene: TRBV10-3; D gene: TRBD1; J gene: TRBJ1-1; clone size: NA; CDR3 protein: CAISTGGGGTEAFF; CDR3 DNA: TGTGCCATCAGTACAGGGGGGGGAGGCACTGAAGCTTTCTTT
V gene: TRBV7-9; D gene: NA; J gene: TRBJ1-1; clone size: NA; CDR3 protein: CASSVHGGLTEAFF; CDR3 DNA: TGTGCCAGCAGCGTCCACGGGGGGCTCACTGAAGCTTTCTTT
V gene: TRBV7-2; D gene: TRBD1; J gene: TRBJ1-2; clone size: NA; CDR3 protein: CASSTQTGPYGYTF; CDR3 DNA: TGTGCCAGCAGCACTCAGACAGGGCCCTATGGCTACACCTTC